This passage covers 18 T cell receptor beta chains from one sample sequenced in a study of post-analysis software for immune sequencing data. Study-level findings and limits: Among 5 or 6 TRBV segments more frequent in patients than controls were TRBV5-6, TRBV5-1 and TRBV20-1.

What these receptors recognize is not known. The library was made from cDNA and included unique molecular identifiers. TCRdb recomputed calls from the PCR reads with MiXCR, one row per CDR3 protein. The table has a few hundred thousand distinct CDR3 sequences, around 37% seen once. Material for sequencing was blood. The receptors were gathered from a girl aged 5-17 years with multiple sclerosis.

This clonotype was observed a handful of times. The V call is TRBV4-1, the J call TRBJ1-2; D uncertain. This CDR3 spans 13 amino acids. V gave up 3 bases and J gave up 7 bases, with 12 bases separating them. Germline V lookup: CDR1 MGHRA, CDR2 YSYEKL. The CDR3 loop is CASSHLGMGGYTF. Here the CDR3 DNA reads TGCGCCAGCAGCCATTTAGGGATGGGTGGCTACACCTTC.

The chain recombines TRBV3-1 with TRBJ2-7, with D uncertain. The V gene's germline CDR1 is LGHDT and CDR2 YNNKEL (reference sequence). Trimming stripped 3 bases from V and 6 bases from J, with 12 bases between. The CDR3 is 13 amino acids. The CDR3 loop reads CASSQAATPEQYF. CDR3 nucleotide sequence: TGTGCCAGCAGCCAGGCTGCTACCCCCGAGCAGTACTTC.

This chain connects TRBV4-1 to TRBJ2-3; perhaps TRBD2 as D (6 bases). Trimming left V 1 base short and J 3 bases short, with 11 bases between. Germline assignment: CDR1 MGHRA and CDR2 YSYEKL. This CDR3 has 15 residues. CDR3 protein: CASSQGVAGTDTQYF. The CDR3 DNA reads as TGCGCCAGCAGCCAAGGTGTCGCGGGAACAGATACGCAGTATTTT.

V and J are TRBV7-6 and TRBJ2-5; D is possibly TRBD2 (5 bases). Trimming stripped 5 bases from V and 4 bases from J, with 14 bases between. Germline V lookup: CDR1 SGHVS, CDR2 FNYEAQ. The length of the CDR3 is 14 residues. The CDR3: CASSPGSFGETQYF. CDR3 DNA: TGTGCCAGCAGCCCGGGATCCTTTGGAGAGACCCAGTACTTC.

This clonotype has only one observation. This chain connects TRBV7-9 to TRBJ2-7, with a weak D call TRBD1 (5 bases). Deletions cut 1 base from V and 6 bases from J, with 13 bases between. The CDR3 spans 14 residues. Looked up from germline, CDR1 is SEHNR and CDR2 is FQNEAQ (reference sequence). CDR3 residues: CASSLETQGPEQYF. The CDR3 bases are TGTGCCAGCAGCTTAGAAACCCAGGGTCCCGAGCAGTACTTC. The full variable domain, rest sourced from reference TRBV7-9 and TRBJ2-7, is DTGVSQNPRHKITKRGQNVTFRCDPISEHNRLYWYRQTLGQGPEFLTYFQNEAQLEKSRLLSDRFSAERPKGSFSTLEIQRTEQGDSAMYLCASSLETQGPEQYFGPGTRLTVT.

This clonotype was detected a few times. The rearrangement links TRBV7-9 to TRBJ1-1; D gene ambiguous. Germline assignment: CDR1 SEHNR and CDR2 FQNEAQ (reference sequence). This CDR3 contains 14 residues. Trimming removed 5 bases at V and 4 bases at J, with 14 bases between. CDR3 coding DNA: TGTGCCAGCAGCCAAACCCGGGTCGGCACTGAAGCTTTCTTT. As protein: CASSQTRVGTEAFF.

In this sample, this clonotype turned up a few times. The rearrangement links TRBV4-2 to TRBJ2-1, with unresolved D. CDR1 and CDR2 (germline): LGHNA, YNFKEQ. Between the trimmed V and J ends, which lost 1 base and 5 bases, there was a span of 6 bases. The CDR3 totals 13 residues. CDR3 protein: CASSQGQDNEQFF. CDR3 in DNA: TGTGCCAGCAGCCAAGGCCAGGACAATGAGCAGTTCTTC.

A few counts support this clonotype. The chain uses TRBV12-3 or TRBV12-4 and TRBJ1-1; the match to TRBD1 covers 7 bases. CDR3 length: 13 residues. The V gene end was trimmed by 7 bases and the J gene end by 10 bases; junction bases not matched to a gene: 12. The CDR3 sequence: CASIDRVRERAFF. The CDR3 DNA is TGTGCCAGCATCGACAGGGTGAGAGAGAGAGCTTTCTTT.

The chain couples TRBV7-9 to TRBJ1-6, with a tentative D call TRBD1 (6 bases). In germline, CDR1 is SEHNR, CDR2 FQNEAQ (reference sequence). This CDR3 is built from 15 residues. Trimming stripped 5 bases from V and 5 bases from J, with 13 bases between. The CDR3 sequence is CASSPRDTNNSPLHF. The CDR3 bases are TGTGCCAGCAGCCCCCGGGACACAAATAATTCACCCCTCCACTTT.

This CDR3 is CASSPGQYNEQYF. The DNA for the CDR3 is TGCGCCAGCAGCCCTGGACAGTACAATGAGCAGTACTTC. This chain joins TRBV4-1 and TRBJ2-7; possibly TRBD1 for D (6 bases). This CDR3 is built from 13 residues. Germline V gives CDR1 MGHRA, CDR2 YSYEKL. V was clipped by 4 bases and J by 7 bases, with 14 bases between them.

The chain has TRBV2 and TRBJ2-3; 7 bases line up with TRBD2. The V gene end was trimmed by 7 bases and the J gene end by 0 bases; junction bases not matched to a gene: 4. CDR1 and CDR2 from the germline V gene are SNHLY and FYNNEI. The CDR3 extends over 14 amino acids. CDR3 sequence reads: CASMWRGSTDTQYF. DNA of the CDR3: TGTGCCAGCATGTGGCGGGGGAGCACAGATACGCAGTATTTT.

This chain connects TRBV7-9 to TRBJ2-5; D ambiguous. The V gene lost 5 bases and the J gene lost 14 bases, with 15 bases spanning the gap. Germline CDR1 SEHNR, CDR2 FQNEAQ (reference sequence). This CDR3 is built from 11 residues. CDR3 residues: CASSLNYEHYF. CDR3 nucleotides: TGTGCCAGCAGCCTAAATTACGAGCACTACTTC. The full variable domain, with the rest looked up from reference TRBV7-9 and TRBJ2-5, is DTGVSQNPRHKITKRGQNVTFRCDPISEHNRLYWYRQTLGQGPEFLTYFQNEAQLEKSRLLSDRFSAERPKGSFSTLEIQRTEQGDSAMYLCASSLNYEHYFGPGTRLLVL.

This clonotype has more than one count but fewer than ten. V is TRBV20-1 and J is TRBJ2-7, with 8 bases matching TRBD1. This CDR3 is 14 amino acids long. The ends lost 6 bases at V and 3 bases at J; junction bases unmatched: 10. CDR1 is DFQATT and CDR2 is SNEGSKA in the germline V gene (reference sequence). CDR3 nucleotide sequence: TGCAGTGCCACCTGGGACAGGTCGCTCTACGAGCAGTACTTC. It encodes CSATWDRSLYEQYF.

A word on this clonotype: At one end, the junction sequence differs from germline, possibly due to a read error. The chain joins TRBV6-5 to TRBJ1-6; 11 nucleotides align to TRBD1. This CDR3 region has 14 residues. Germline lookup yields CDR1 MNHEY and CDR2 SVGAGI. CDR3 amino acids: CASKMGQGVSPPHF. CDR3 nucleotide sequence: TGTGCCAGCAAAATGGGACAGGGGGTTTCACCCCCCCACTTT.

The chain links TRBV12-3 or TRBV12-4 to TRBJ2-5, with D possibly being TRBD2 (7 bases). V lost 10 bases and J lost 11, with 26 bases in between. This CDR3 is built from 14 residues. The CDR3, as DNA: TGTGCCACCCACCCGGGGAGGGGGTTTATAGGGCAGTACTTC. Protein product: CATHPGRGFIGQYF.

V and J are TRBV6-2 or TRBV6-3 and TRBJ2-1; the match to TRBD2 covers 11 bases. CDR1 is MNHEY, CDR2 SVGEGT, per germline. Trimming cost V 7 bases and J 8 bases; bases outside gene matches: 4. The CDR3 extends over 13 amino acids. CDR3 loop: CASKGSGGDEQFF. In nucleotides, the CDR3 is TGTGCCAGCAAAGGTAGCGGGGGGGATGAGCAGTTCTTC.

The CDR3 sequence: CASSTRDGQRETQYF. In nucleotides, the CDR3 is TGCGCCAGCAGCACCCGGGACGGCCAGAGGGAGACCCAGTACTTC. The chain employs TRBV5-1 and TRBJ2-7; either TRBD1 or TRBD2 may fit D (5 bases each). The J call is uncertain, as TRBJ2-5 better fits the DNA end. CDR1 and CDR2 (germline): SGHRS, YFSETQ. The CDR3 runs to 15 residues.

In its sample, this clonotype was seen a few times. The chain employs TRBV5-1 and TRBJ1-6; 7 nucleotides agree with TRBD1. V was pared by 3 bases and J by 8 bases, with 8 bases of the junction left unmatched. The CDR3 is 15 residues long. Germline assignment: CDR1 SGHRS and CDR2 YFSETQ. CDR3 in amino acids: CASSYTFGTDSPLHF. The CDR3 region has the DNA TGCGCCAGCAGCTACACTTTCGGGACAGATTCACCCCTCCACTTT.